The entry below describes one T cell receptor (beta chain). The antigen remains undetermined. These data come from a study of cytomegalovirus exposure and HLA in healthy donors. Broader study findings: The listing of fewer than 200 TCR beta chains classed them as cytomegalovirus-associated.

Profiling relied on immunoSEQ multiplex PCR, and the TCRdb table lists in-frame clones only, not all of them. The table includes tens of thousands of clones, approximately 90% detected once. This CDR3 comprises 14 residues. Trimming removed 5 bases from V and 2 bases from J, with 12 bases in between. Looked up from germline, CDR1 is SEHNR and CDR2 is FQNEAQ (reference sequence). This clonotype was obtained from a woman aged 18-29 years in good health and CMV-seropositive. The rearrangement uses TRBV7-9 and TRBJ1-2, with D possibly matching TRBD1 (5 bases). Sequenced material: PBMCs. The CDR3 sequence is CASSRAGRNYGYTF. The CDR3 DNA is TGTGCCAGCAGCAGAGCAGGGCGGAACTATGGCTACACCTTC.